The rows below give T cell receptor beta chains drawn from one sample of a study of blood T cell repertoires in COVID-19. The data were produced by immunoSEQ multiplex PCR, yet TCRdb's version contains in-frame clones alone and is incomplete. The sample lists fewer than 300,000 clones, 75% to 95% seen once, with more than 0.95% in the top ten. Sample: PBMCs or T cells enriched from blood (not recorded which). The receptors stem from a woman in her twenties or thirties who had recovered from COVID-19. Each CDR3 is given without its conserved first and last residue. D genes are given only for firm matches.

>TRBD1|TRBV28|TRBJ1-6
ASSLTGDSPLH
>NA|TRBV15|TRBJ2-4
ATSRDLSDGIIQY
>NA|TRBV9|TRBJ1-6
ASSVTGWESPLH
>TRBD1|TRBV7-9|TRBJ1-1
ASSPRRTGERHTEAF
>NA|TRBV30|TRBJ1-5
AWSAFTENQPQH
>NA|TRBV6-2/TRBV6-3|TRBJ2-1
ASSPRDYNEQF
>NA|TRBV10-3|TRBJ1-2
AISELTVYGYT
>TRBD2|TRBV11-2|TRBJ2-7
ASSSPKRDRGYEQY
>NA|TRBV7-9|TRBJ2-4
ASSQTGTPKNIQY
>TRBD1|TRBV29-1|TRBJ1-3
SAQGVGDTIY
>NA|TRBV5-1|TRBJ1-4
ASTRTGAGEKLF
>TRBD1|TRBV5-1|TRBJ2-7
ASSPRAGGTYEQY
>TRBD1|TRBV10-1|TRBJ2-4
ASRRKGQRAKNIQY
>NA|TRBV6-5|TRBJ1-2
ASSYSAGNYGYT
>NA|TRBV7-9|TRBJ1-6
ASSLASTKTNNSPLH
>TRBD1|TRBV24-1|TRBJ2-1
ATGEGGRGEQF
>TRBD2|TRBV6-5|TRBJ2-7
ASSSPGLAGAEQY
>NA|TRBV7-9|TRBJ1-3
ASSAQASSGNTIY
>NA|TRBV6-2/TRBV6-3|TRBJ1-2
ASSYSKQGTGYT
>NA|TRBV27|TRBJ2-1
ASTPWAGSYNEQF
>TRBD1|TRBV18|TRBJ2-7
ASSPRRDRYYEQY
>NA|TRBV14|TRBJ2-1
ASSQVPGGEQF
>NA|TRBV5-1|TRBJ1-6
ASSLDSTNDSPLH
>NA|TRBV30|TRBJ1-3
ACHEQGIGNTIY
>TRBD2|TRBV29-1|TRBJ2-5
SARGAGGGETQY
>NA|TRBV15|TRBJ2-7
ATSRGGVAVPRSYEQY
>NA|TRBV15|TRBJ1-3
ATTGDMSGNTIY
>TRBD1|TRBV28|TRBJ1-4
ASSQVPGQGFPDNEKLF
>TRBD2|TRBV7-9|TRBJ2-1
ASSSLAGGPNEQF
>TRBD1|TRBV28|TRBJ1-1
ASSGQGAGRYGTEAF
>TRBD1|TRBV6-5|TRBJ1-1
ASRVNRQGSTEAF
>NA|TRBV28|TRBJ2-1
ASSYPSGVHNEQF
>TRBD2|TRBV6-5|TRBJ2-5
ASCRYRGGETQY
>TRBD2|TRBV6-2/TRBV6-3|TRBJ2-1
ASSYDGRAPYNEQF
>NA|TRBV6-5|TRBJ1-1
ASSLRQSGRTEAF
>NA|TRBV28|TRBJ2-3
ASTYGGSVDTQY
>NA|TRBV7-8|TRBJ1-1
ASSLRRNTEAF
>TRBD2|TRBV7-8|TRBJ2-1
ASSSPGLAVNEQF
>NA|TRBV28|TRBJ1-1
ASRYSTVGRATEAF
>TRBD2|TRBV6-6|TRBJ2-1
ASSRITSGREGEQF
>NA|TRBV5-1|TRBJ2-6
ASKSQGGSGANVLT
>NA|TRBV18|TRBJ1-1
ASSPNGRSEAF
>NA|TRBV7-9|TRBJ2-1
ASSLRGSSYNEQF
>TRBD2|TRBV3-1/TRBV3-2|TRBJ2-3
ASSQDARGTSGIDTQY
>NA|TRBV28|TRBJ2-7
ASSLGRYEQY
>TRBD1|TRBV28|TRBJ1-4
ASSRDRGSLNEKLF